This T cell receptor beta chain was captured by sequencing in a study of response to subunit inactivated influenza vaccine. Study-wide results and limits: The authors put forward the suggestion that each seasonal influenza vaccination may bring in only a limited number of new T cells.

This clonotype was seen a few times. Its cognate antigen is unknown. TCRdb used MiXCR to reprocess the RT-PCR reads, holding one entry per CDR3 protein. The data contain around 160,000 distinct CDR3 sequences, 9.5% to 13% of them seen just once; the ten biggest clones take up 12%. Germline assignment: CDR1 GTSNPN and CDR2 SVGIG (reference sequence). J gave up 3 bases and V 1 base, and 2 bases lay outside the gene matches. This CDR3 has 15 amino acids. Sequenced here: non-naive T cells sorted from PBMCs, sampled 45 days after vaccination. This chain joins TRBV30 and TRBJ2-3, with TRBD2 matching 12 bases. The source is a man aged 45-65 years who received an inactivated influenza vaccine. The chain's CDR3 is CAWSATSGRTDTQYF. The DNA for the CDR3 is TGTGCCTGGAGTGCGACTAGCGGGAGAACAGATACGCAGTATTTT.